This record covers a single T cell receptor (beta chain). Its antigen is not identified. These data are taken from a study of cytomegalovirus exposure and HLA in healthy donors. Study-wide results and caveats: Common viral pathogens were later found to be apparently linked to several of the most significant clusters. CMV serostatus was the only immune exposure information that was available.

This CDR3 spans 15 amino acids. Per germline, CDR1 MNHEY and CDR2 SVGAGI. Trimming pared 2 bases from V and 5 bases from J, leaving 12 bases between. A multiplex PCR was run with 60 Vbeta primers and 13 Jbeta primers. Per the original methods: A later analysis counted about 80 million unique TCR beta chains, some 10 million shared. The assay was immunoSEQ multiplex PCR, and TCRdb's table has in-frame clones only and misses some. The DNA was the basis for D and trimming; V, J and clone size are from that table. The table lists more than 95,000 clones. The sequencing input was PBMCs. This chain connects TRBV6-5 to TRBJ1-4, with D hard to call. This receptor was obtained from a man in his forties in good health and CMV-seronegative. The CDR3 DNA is TGTGCCAGCAGTTACGCGGCCACGGGGAATGAAAAACTGTTTTTT. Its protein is CASSYAATGNEKLFF.